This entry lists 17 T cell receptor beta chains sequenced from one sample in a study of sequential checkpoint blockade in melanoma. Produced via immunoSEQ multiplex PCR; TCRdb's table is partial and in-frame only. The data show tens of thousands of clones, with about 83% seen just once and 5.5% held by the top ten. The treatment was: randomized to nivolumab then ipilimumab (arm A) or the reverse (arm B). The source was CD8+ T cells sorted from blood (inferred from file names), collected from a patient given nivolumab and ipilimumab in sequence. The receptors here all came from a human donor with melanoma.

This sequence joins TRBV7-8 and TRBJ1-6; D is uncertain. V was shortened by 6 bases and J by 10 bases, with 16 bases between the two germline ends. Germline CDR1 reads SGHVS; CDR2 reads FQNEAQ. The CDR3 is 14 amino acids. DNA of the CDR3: TGTGCCAGCAGTCCGGCAGACTTCGGATCACCCCTCCACTTT. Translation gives CASSPADFGSPLHF.

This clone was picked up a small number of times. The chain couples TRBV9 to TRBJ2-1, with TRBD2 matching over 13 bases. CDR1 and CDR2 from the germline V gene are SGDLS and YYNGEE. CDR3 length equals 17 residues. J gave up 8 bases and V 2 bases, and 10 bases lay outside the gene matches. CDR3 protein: CASSVRTSGSSVDEQFF. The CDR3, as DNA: TGTGCCAGCAGCGTCAGGACTAGCGGGAGTAGCGTAGATGAGCAGTTCTTC. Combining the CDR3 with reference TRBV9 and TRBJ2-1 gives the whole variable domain DSGVTQTPKHLITATGQRVTLRCSPRSGDLSVYWYQQSLDQGLQFLIQYYNGEERAKGNILERFSAQQFPDLHSELNLSSLELGDSALYFCASSVRTSGSSVDEQFFGPGTRLTVL.

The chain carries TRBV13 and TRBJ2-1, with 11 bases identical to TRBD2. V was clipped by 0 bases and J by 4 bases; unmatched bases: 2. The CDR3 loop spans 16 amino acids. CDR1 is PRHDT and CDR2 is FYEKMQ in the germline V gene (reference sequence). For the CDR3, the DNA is TGTGCCAGCAGCTTAGGATCTAGCGGGGGGTACAATGAGCAGTTCTTC. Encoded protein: CASSLGSSGGYNEQFF.

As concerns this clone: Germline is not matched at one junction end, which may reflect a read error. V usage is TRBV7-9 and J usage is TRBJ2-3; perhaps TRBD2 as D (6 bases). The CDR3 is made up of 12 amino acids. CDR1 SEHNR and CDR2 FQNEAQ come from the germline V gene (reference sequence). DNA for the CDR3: TGTGCCAGCAGCTCGAGTCCTCTAGCGTTGCCTTTT. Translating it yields CASSSSPLALPF.

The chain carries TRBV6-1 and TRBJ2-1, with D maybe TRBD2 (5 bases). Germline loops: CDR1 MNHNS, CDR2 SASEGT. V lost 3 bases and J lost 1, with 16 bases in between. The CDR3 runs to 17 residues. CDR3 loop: CASSETLEGLSYNEQFF. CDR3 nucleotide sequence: TGTGCCAGCAGTGAGACCCTTGAGGGTCTATCCTACAATGAGCAGTTCTTC.

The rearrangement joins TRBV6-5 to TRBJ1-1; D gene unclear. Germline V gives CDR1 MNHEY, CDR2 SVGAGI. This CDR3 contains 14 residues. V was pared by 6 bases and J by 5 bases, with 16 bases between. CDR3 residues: CASRETGFGTEAFF. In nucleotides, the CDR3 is TGTGCCAGCAGAGAAACGGGGTTTGGTACTGAAGCTTTCTTT.

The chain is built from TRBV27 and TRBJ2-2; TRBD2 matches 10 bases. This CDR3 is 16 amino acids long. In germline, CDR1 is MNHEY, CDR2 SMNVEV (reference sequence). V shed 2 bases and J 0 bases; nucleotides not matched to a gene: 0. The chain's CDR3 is CASSLLAGANTGELFF. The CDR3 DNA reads TGTGCCAGCAGTTTACTAGCGGGGGCGAACACCGGGGAGCTGTTTTTT.

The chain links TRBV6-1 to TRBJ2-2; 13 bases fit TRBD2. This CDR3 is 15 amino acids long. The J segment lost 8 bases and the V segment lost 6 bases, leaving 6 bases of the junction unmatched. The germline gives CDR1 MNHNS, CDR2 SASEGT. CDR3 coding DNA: TGTGCCAGCAGACCACTAGCGGGAGGGGCAGGGGAGCTGTTTTTT. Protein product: CASRPLAGGAGELFF.

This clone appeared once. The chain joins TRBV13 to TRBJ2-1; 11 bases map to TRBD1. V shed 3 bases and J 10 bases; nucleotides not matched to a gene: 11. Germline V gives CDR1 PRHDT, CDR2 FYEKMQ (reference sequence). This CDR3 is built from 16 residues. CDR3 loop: CASSFLGTGGQGEQFF. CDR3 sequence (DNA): TGTGCCAGCAGCTTCCTCGGGACAGGGGGACAAGGCGAGCAGTTCTTC. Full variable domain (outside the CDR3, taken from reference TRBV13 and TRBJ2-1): AAGVIQSPRHLIKEKRETATLKCYPIPRHDTVYWYQQGPGQDPQFLISFYEKMQSDKGSIPDRFSAQQFSDYHSELNMSSLELGDSALYFCASSFLGTGGQGEQFFGPGTRLTVL.

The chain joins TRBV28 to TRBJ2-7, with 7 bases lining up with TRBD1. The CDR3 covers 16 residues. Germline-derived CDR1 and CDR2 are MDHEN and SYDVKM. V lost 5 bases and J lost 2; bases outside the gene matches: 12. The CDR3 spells CASSTLGQPEPYEQYF. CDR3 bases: TGTGCCAGCAGTACCCTGGGACAGCCAGAGCCCTACGAGCAGTACTTC.

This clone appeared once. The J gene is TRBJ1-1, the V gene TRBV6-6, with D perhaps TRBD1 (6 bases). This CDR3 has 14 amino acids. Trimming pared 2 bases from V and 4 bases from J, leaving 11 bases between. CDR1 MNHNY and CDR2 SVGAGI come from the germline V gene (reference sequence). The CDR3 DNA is TGTGCCAGCAGTTACGGGGGCCCGGGCACTGAAGCTTTCTTT. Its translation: CASSYGGPGTEAFF.

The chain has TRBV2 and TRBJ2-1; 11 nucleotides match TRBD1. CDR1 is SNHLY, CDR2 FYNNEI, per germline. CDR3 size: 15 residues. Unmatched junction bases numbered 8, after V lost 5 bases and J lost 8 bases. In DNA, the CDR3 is TGTGCCAGCAGTCCTGGGACAGGGGGTATCGATGAGCAGTTCTTC. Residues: CASSPGTGGIDEQFF. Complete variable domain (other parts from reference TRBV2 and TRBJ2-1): EPEVTQTPSHQVTQMGQEVILRCVPISNHLYFYWYRQILGQKVEFLVSFYNNEISEKSEIFDDQFSVERPDGSNFTLKIRSTKLEDSAMYFCASSPGTGGIDEQFFGPGTRLTVL.

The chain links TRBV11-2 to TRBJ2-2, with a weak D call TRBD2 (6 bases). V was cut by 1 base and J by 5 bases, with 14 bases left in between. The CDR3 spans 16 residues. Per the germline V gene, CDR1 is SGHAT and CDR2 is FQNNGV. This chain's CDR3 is CASSLGTMIGTGELFF. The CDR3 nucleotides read TGTGCCAGCAGCTTAGGGACTATGATAGGTACCGGGGAGCTGTTTTTT.

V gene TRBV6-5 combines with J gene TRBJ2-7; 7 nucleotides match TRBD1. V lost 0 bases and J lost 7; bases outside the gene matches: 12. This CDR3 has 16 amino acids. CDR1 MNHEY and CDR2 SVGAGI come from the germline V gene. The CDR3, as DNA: TGTGCCAGCAGTTACTCCCGGGACAGTCCTCAAGGGGAGCAGTACTTC. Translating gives CASSYSRDSPQGEQYF.

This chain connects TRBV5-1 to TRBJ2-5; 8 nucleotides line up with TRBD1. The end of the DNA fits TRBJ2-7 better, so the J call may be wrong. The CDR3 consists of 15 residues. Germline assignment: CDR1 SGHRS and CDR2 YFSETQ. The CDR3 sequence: CASRSDRDLPYEQYF. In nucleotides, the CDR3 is TGCGCCAGCAGGTCGGACAGGGACCTTCCCTACGAGCAGTACTTC.

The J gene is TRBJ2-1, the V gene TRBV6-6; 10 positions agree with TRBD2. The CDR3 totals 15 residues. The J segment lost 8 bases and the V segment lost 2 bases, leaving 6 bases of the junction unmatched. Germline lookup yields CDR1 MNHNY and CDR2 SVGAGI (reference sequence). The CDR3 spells CASSYASGSSDEQFF. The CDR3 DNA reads TGTGCCAGCAGTTACGCTAGCGGGAGTAGTGATGAGCAGTTCTTC.

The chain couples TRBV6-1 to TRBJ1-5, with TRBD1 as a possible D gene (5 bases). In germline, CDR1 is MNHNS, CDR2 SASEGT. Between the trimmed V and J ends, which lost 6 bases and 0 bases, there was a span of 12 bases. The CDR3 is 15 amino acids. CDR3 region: CASRAGGVSNQPQHF. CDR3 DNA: TGTGCCAGCAGAGCGGGGGGGGTTAGCAATCAGCCCCAGCATTTT.